This T cell receptor beta chain was obtained from a study of metastatic and nonmetastatic thyroid tumors. Study summary: The study looked at repertoires side by side in blood and in tumor or nodule tissue from malignant and benign thyroid patients.

The V gene's germline CDR1 is SGHAT and CDR2 FQNNGV. This CDR3 has 17 amino acids. With V trimmed by 5 bases and J by 2 bases, 6 bases remained unmatched. Before thyroid surgery, none of the patients had received any treatment. General study results and limits: Across blood and tumor, TCR beta diversity in malignant thyroid tumors was reportedly significantly higher than in benign nodules.

Many counts were recorded for this clone. Its antigen remains unknown. In the source study's methods: To classify distant metastasis in papillary thyroid cancer, a model was built from CDR3 differences across clinicopathological groups. TCRdb used MiXCR to call clones anew from the PCR reads. The V and J calls were not made by the authors but by TCRdb's processing. The data contain tens of thousands of clones, about 12% of them singletons. This receptor was obtained from a male donor with papillary thyroid cancer or a benign thyroid nodule (not recorded which). Some clones in this sample may be carry-over from other donors' samples. What was sequenced was blood. J is TRBJ2-1 and V is TRBV11-2, with TRBD2 matching 13 bases. The CDR3 loop is CASSPPGLAGPYNEQFF. For the CDR3, the DNA is TGTGCCAGCAGCCCCCCGGGACTAGCGGGGCCCTACAATGAGCAGTTCTTC.